The 30 T cell receptor beta chains listed next were all sequenced from one sample in a study of cytomegalovirus exposure and HLA in healthy donors. Vbeta (60) and Jbeta (13) primers were used in the PCR. Using immunoSEQ multiplex PCR, the repertoire was profiled, and TCRdb retains in-frame clones only, with some absent. Of 90,000 to 120,000 clones listed, 55% to 65% were seen once; the top ten hold about 3.8%. The sequenced material came from PBMCs. The receptors derive from a man aged 25 to 45 in good health and CMV-seropositive.

The chain carries TRBV6-1 and TRBJ1-2, with D possibly TRBD1 on 5 matching bases. The V gene's germline CDR1 is MNHNS and CDR2 SASEGT. Trimming cost V 0 bases and J 7 bases, with 9 bases left between them. The CDR3 runs 13 residues. Here the CDR3 reads CASSEARVGGYTF. The CDR3, as DNA: TGTGCCAGCAGTGAAGCCAGGGTGGGTGGCTACACCTTC.

This clone appeared a few times. This sequence joins TRBV4-2 and TRBJ1-6; D may be TRBD1 (5 bases). Deletions cut 0 bases from V and 8 bases from J, with 11 bases between. This CDR3 spans 15 amino acids. Germline V lookup: CDR1 LGHNA, CDR2 YNFKEQ. The chain's CDR3 is CASSQDSRGDSPLHF. In nucleotides, the CDR3 is TGTGCCAGCAGCCAAGATAGTCGGGGGGATTCACCCCTCCACTTT.

The V and J genes are TRBV6-5 and TRBJ1-1; the D gene is possibly TRBD1 (5 bases). This CDR3 is built from 14 residues. Trimming pared 1 base from V and 7 bases from J, leaving 13 bases between. Per germline, CDR1 MNHEY and CDR2 SVGAGI. The CDR3 nucleotides are TGTGCCAGCAGTTACTGGGGGGGAAGGCTTGAAGCTTTCTTT. Protein sequence: CASSYWGGRLEAFF.

This clone was seen a few times. This chain joins TRBV10-3 and TRBJ2-7; possibly TRBD1 for D (5 bases). Trimming cost V 11 bases and J 3 bases, with 14 bases left between them. Looked up from germline, CDR1 is ENHRY and CDR2 is SYGVKD. The CDR3 sequence is 12 residues long. This chain's CDR3 is CAASLQGYEQYF. The CDR3, as DNA: TGTGCCGCCTCCCTTCAGGGCTACGAGCAGTACTTC.

The rearrangement links TRBV29-1 to TRBJ1-1; 9 bases are a match to TRBD1. The CDR3 covers 15 residues. The germline V gene has CDR1 SQVTM and CDR2 ANQGSEA. V trimming: 5 bases; J trimming: 1 base; junction bases outside the gene matches: 8. The CDR3 sequence is CSVRRGDRENTEAFF. CDR3 nucleotide sequence: TGCAGCGTTCGAAGAGGGGACAGGGAGAACACTGAAGCTTTCTTT.

The chain carries TRBV5-1 and TRBJ1-4, with TRBD1 matching 8 bases. This CDR3 spans 14 amino acids. The trim removed 3 bases at V and 5 bases at J, leaving 3 bases unmatched. Germline-derived CDR1 and CDR2 are SGHRS and YFSETQ. The CDR3 sequence is CASSWGQVNEKLFF. CDR3 DNA sequence: TGCGCCAGCAGCTGGGGACAGGTGAATGAAAAACTGTTTTTT.

The gene calls are TRBV6-5 and TRBJ1-2, with TRBD1 matching 7 bases. Germline lookup yields CDR1 MNHEY and CDR2 SVGAGI. V was clipped by 6 bases and J by 3 bases; unmatched bases: 4. CDR3 length: 13 amino acids. The CDR3 spells CASRETGDYGYTF. CDR3 sequence (DNA): TGTGCCAGCAGGGAAACAGGGGACTATGGCTACACCTTC.

This clone was seen more than once but under ten times. This chain uses TRBV19 with TRBJ1-5; TRBD1 matches 8 bases. The CDR3 has 14 residues. V was pared by 4 bases and J by 5 bases, with 4 bases of the junction left unmatched. Germline loops: CDR1 LNHDA, CDR2 SQIVND (reference sequence). The CDR3 is CASSRGQDDQPQHF. CDR3 in DNA: TGTGCCAGTAGTAGGGGACAGGACGATCAGCCCCAGCATTTT. Combining the CDR3 with reference TRBV19 and TRBJ1-5 gives the whole variable domain DGGITQSPKYLFRKEGQNVTLSCEQNLNHDAMYWYRQDPGQGLRLIYYSQIVNDFQKGDIAEGYSVSREKKESFPLTVTSAQKNPTAFYLCASSRGQDDQPQHFGDGTRLSIL.

This clone turned up a few times. The rearrangement links TRBV10-3 to TRBJ1-4, with TRBD1 identical over 10 bases. The germline V gene has CDR1 ENHRY and CDR2 SYGVKD. The CDR3 sequence is 14 residues long. With 11 bases clipped from V and 8 bases from J, the junction kept 11 bases outside the gene matches. The chain's CDR3 is CASRRGTGEEKLFF. CDR3 nucleotide sequence: TGTGCCTCCCGGAGGGGGACAGGGGAGGAAAAACTGTTTTTT.

This clone appeared once. V gene TRBV6-1 combines with J gene TRBJ2-7; a weak D match, TRBD1 (5 bases). With 7 bases removed from V and 4 bases from J, the gap between germline ends came to 14 bases. The V gene's germline CDR1 is MNHNS and CDR2 SASEGT. The CDR3 is 13 amino acids. The CDR3: CASTKIGEYEQYF. The CDR3 region has the DNA TGTGCCAGCACCAAAATAGGGGAATACGAGCAGTACTTC.

V usage is TRBV13 and J usage is TRBJ2-3; D ambiguous. V dropped 0 bases and J dropped 3 bases, with 13 bases sitting between them. The CDR3 runs to 16 residues. Germline CDR1 and CDR2: PRHDT and FYEKMQ (reference sequence). CDR3 sequence (DNA): TGTGCCAGCAGCTTAGGGAGGCCGTCATATACAGATACGCAGTATTTT. Encoded protein: CASSLGRPSYTDTQYF.

The chain recombines TRBV6-4 with TRBJ2-3; 11 bases are a match to TRBD2. The CDR3 covers 16 residues. Germline V lookup: CDR1 MRHNA, CDR2 SNTAGT. V gave up 0 bases and J gave up 4 bases; unmatched junction bases: 3. CDR3 nucleotide sequence: TGTGCCAGCAGTGACTCTCCTAGCGGGGGGCCAGATACGCAGTATTTT. This sequence encodes CASSDSPSGGPDTQYF.

The chain has TRBV6-5 and TRBJ1-2, with a weak D call TRBD1 (6 bases). The CDR3 sequence is 15 residues long. The germline V and J ends were trimmed by 6 bases and 4 bases, with 18 bases remaining between them. CDR1 and CDR2 (germline): MNHEY, SVGAGI. CDR3 residues: CASRPGAEGSYGYTF. CDR3 nucleotide sequence: TGTGCCAGCAGACCAGGGGCCGAGGGGAGCTATGGCTACACCTTC.

The rearrangement uses TRBV5-1 and TRBJ1-1; 9 bases align to TRBD1. This CDR3 spans 16 amino acids. V was pared by 4 bases and J by 4 bases, with 11 bases of the junction left unmatched. Germline V gene lookup returns CDR1 SGHRS and CDR2 YFSETQ. The DNA for the CDR3 is TGCGCCAGCAGCGCTGGACAGGGGCCCTTGGGCACTGAAGCTTTCTTT. Translated: CASSAGQGPLGTEAFF.

V is TRBV5-1 and J is TRBJ2-3; no reliable D call. Germline V gene data show CDR1 as SGHRS and CDR2 as YFSETQ. This CDR3 comprises 12 residues. Trimming stripped 1 base from V and 4 bases from J, with 4 bases between. The CDR3 sequence: CASSLSADTQYF. For the CDR3, the DNA is TGCGCCAGCAGCTTGTCGGCAGATACGCAGTATTTT.

This rearrangement joins TRBV10-3 to TRBJ1-1; D is possibly TRBD1 (5 bases). The germline V gene encodes CDR1 ENHRY and CDR2 SYGVKD. The ends were cut back, 6 bases at V and 1 base at J, with 12 bases in the middle. The CDR3 spans 14 residues. This CDR3 is CAIRNTGENTEAFF. In DNA, the CDR3 is TGTGCCATCAGAAACACAGGAGAGAACACTGAAGCTTTCTTT.

J is TRBJ1-3 and V is TRBV30; TRBD1 is a possible D gene (6 bases). Germline CDR1 is GTSNPN and CDR2 is SVGIG (reference sequence). The CDR3 loop spans 15 amino acids. The V end was cut by 3 bases, the J end by 1 base, with 13 bases between. The CDR3 bases are TGTGCCTGGAGGCAGGGGACTAATTCTGGAAACACCATATATTTT. The encoded protein is CAWRQGTNSGNTIYF. Full variable domain (missing parts from reference TRBV30 and TRBJ1-3): SQTIHQWPATLVQPVGSPLSLECTVEGTSNPNLYWYRQAAGRGLQLLFYSVGIGQISSEVPQNLSASRPQDRQFILSSKKLLLSDSGFYLCAWRQGTNSGNTIYFGEGSWLTVV.

This clone was counted between two and nine times. The rearrangement uses TRBV6-5 and TRBJ2-5; maybe TRBD1 (8 bases). Germline V gene sequence: CDR1 MNHEY, CDR2 SVGAGI. Trimming took off 5 bases at V and 7 bases at J, with 14 bases between the two ends. There are 13 residues in the CDR3. The CDR3 region is CASSSTGGGTQYF. The CDR3 bases are TGTGCCAGCAGTAGCACAGGGGGGGGGACCCAGTACTTC.

The gene calls are TRBV27 and TRBJ2-3; D perhaps matches TRBD2 (7 bases). V was shortened by 6 bases and J by 6 bases, with 22 bases between the two germline ends. Germline CDR1 and CDR2: MNHEY and SMNVEV (reference sequence). The CDR3 runs 16 residues. CDR3 protein: CASSRRGAGAGDTQYF. The CDR3 DNA reads TGTGCCAGCAGCCGTCGAGGGGCGGGGGCGGGGGATACGCAGTATTTT.

V and J are TRBV6-1 and TRBJ2-7; D might be TRBD2 (5 bases). The CDR3 is 13 amino acids. The germline gives CDR1 MNHNS, CDR2 SASEGT. V shed 4 bases and J shed 7 bases, with 14 bases lying between them. CDR3 DNA: TGTGCCAGCAGTGTGGGAGCCCCTAGGGAGCAGTACTTC. Translation gives CASSVGAPREQYF.

The rearrangement uses TRBV6-5 and TRBJ1-1; D call uncertain. CDR3 size: 11 residues. Germline V gives CDR1 MNHEY, CDR2 SVGAGI. Trimming removed 8 bases at V and 1 base at J, with 5 bases between. In DNA, the CDR3 is TGTGCCAGCCGGGGGAACACTGAAGCTTTCTTT. Protein: CASRGNTEAFF.

The table lists this clone with a count of one. V gene TRBV2 combines with J gene TRBJ2-1; 8 bases map to TRBD2. From germline, CDR1 is SNHLY and CDR2 FYNNEI. The CDR3 extends over 15 amino acids. Unmatched junction bases numbered 10, after V lost 2 bases and J lost 10 bases. CDR3: CASSETLAAKGEQFF. The CDR3 nucleotides are TGTGCCAGCAGTGAAACACTAGCGGCTAAGGGGGAGCAGTTCTTC.

This clone has just one count. The gene calls are TRBV7-9 and TRBJ1-2; tentatively, D is TRBD1 (6 bases). The CDR3 is made up of 14 amino acids. V lost 4 bases and J lost 3, with 12 bases in between. Germline V gives CDR1 SEHNR, CDR2 FQNEAQ (reference sequence). The CDR3 region is CASSSSGADYGYTF. In nucleotides, the CDR3 is TGTGCCAGCAGCTCCTCAGGGGCGGACTATGGCTACACCTTC.

This chain connects TRBV27 to TRBJ2-7; D remains unclear. Trimming cost V 8 bases and J 2 bases, with 4 bases left between them. The CDR3 has 10 amino acids. CDR1 is MNHEY, CDR2 SMNVEV, per germline (reference sequence). This CDR3 is CASGPYEQYF. In nucleotides, the CDR3 is TGTGCCAGCGGCCCCTACGAGCAGTACTTC.

V is TRBV19 and J is TRBJ1-2; 8 bases fit TRBD1. V shed 3 bases, J shed 6 bases, and the junction held 9 bases outside the gene matches. The germline CDR1 and CDR2 sequences are LNHDA and SQIVND (reference sequence). The CDR3 spans 15 residues. The CDR3 sequence is CASSILRQGRNGYTF. In nucleotides, the CDR3 is TGTGCCAGTAGTATCCTACGACAGGGGCGGAATGGCTACACCTTC.

V and J are TRBV7-6 and TRBJ2-7, with a weak D call TRBD2 (7 bases). CDR1 and CDR2 (germline): SGHVS, FNYEAQ. Trimming took 2 bases from V and 6 from J, leaving 26 bases between them. The CDR3 runs 18 residues. The CDR3 reads CASSLKSGGRLGSFEQYF. DNA for the CDR3: TGTGCCAGCAGCTTAAAGTCGGGGGGCCGTTTGGGATCTTTCGAGCAGTACTTC.

This clone showed up just a few times. The junction does not match germline at one end; this may be a read error. The chain has TRBV5-6 and TRBJ2-1, with D possibly matching TRBD2 (5 bases). Looked up from germline, CDR1 is SGHDT and CDR2 is YYEEEE. The CDR3 contains 13 residues. The CDR3: CASSLFTGKYILF. In nucleotides, the CDR3 is TGTGCCAGCAGCTTGTTCACCGGGAAGTACATTCTCTTC.

The rearrangement links TRBV5-1 to TRBJ1-1, with 10 bases matching TRBD1. CDR1 and CDR2 (germline): SGHRS, YFSETQ. Trimming took 3 bases from V and 0 from J; bases not matched to a gene: 2. The CDR3 extends over 15 amino acids. CDR3 sequence reads: CASSSGQGMNTEAFF. In nucleotides, the CDR3 is TGCGCCAGCAGCTCGGGACAGGGGATGAACACTGAAGCTTTCTTT.

The chain uses TRBV6-1 and TRBJ2-1; D possibly corresponds to TRBD2 (7 bases). This CDR3 is built from 15 residues. CDR1 is MNHNS and CDR2 is SASEGT in the germline V gene. Trimming pared 4 bases from V and 2 bases from J, leaving 12 bases between. Written as DNA, the CDR3 is TGTGCCAGCAGTGTGGCGGGGGCCACCTACAATGAGCAGTTCTTC. It is translated as CASSVAGATYNEQFF.

This chain uses TRBV6-6 with TRBJ1-3; no definite D call. Trimming left V 2 bases short and J 0 bases short, with 5 bases between. This CDR3 has 14 residues. CDR1 and CDR2 (germline): MNHNY, SVGAGI (reference sequence). The CDR3 here is CASSYIASGNTIYF. CDR3 DNA: TGTGCCAGCAGTTACATAGCCTCTGGAAACACCATATATTTT.